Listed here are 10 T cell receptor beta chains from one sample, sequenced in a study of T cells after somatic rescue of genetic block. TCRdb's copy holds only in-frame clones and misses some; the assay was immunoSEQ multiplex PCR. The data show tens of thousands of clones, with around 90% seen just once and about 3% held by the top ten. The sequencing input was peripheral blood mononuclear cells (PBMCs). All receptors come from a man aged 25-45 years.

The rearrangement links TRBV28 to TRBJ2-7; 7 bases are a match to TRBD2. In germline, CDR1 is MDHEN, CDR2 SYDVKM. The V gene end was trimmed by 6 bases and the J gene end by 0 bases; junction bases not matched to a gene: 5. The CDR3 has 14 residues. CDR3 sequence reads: CASRTSRDSYEQYF. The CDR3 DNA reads TGTGCCAGCAGGACTAGCCGTGACTCCTACGAGCAGTACTTC.

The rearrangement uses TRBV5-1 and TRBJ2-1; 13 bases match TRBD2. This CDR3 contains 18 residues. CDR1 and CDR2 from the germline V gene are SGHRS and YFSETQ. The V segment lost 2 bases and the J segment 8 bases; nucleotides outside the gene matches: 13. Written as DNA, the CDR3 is TGCGCCAGCAGCTTAGCAGGACTAGCGGGAGCTCGGGGATATGAGCAGTTCTTC. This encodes CASSLAGLAGARGYEQFF.

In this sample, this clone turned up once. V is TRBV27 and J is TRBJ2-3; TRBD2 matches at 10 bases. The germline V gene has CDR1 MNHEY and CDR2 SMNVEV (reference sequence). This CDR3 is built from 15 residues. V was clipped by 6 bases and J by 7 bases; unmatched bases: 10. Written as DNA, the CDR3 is TGTGCCAGCAGCACCCGGACTAGCGGATTAAATACGCAGTATTTT. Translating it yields CASSTRTSGLNTQYF.

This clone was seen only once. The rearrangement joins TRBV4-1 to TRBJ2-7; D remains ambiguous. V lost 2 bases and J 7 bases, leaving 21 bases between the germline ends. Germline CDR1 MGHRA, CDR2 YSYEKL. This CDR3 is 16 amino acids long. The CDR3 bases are TGCGCCAGCAGCCAACAAGGTCTTAGCCTTTTGCAAGAGCAGTACTTC. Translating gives CASSQQGLSLLQEQYF.

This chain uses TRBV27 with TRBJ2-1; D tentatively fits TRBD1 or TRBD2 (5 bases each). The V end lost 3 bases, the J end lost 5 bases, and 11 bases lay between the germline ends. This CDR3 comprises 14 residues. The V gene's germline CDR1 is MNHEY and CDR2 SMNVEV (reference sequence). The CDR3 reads CASSLTEGHNEQFF. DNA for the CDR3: TGTGCCAGCAGTTTGACAGAGGGCCACAATGAGCAGTTCTTC.

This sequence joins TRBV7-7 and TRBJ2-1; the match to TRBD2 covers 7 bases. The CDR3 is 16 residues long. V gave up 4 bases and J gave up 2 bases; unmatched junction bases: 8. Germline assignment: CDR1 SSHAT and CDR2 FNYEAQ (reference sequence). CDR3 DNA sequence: TGTGCCAGCAGCTCGGGGGGACTTCTAGCCTACAATGAGCAGTTCTTC. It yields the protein CASSSGGLLAYNEQFF.

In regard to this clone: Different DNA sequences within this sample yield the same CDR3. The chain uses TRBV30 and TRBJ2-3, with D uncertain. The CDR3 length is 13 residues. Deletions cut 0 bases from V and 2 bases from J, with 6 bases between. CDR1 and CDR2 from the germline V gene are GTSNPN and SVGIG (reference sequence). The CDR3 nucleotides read TGTGCCTGGAGTGTAGGGTCCACAGATACGCAGTATTTT. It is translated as CAWSVGSTDTQYF.

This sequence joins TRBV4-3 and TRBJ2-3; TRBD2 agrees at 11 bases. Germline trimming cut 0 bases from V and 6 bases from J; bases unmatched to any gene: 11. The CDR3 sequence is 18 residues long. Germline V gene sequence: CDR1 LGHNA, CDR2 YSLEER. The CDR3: CASSQDLIAGGPLDTQYF. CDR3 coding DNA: TGCGCCAGCAGCCAAGACCTCATAGCGGGAGGGCCTTTGGATACGCAGTATTTT.

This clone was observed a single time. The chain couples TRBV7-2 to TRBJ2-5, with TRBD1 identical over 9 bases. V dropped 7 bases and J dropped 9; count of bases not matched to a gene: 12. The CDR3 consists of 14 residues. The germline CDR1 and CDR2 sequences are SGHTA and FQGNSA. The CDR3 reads CASTPGQGLGAQYF. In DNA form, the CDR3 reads TGTGCCAGCACCCCGGGACAGGGCCTAGGGGCCCAGTACTTC. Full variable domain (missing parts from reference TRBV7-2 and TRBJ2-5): GAGVSQSPSNKVTEKGKDVELRCDPISGHTALYWYRQSLGQGLEFLIYFQGNSAPDKSGLPSDRFSAERTGGSVSTLTIQRTQQEDSAVYLCASTPGQGLGAQYFGPGTRLLVL.

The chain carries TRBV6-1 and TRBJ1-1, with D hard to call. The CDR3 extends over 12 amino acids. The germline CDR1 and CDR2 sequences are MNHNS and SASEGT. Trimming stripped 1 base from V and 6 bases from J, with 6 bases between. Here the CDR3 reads CASSEVDSEAFF. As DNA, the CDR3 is TGTGCCAGCAGTGAAGTGGACTCTGAAGCTTTCTTT.